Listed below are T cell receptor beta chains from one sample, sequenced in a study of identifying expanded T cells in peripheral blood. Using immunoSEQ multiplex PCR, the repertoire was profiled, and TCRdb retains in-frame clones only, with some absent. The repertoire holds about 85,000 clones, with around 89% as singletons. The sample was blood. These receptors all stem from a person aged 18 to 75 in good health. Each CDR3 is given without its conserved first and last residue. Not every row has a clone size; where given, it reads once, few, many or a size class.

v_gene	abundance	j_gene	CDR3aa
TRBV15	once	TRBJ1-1	ATTRNTLMNTEAF
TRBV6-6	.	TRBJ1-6	ASRGEGSPLH
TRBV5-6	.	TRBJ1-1	ASSVITGQPNTEAF
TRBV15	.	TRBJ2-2	ATSEDRRDRTGELF
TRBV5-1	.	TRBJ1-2	ASSPGTYYLNYGYT
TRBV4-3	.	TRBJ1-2	ASSQDRTAANYGYT
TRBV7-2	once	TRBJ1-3	ASSSKNPWTGNTIY
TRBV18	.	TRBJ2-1	ASSPSDRGGEQF
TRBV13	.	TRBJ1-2	ASSSGQGSSGYT
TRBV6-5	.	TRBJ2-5	ASSYGGGSHSETQY
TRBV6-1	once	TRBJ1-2	ASSTTGISDYGYT
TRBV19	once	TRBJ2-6	ASTPRGAAGANVLT
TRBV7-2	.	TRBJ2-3	ASSLLRGATDTQY
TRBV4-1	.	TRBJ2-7	ASSLEKGYEQY
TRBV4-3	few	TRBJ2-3	ASSLGQGADTQY
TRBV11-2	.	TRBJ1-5	ASSLEDQPQH
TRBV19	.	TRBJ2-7	ASSSFYGTVKNYEQY
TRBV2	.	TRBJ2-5	ASRSGGETQY
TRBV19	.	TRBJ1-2	ASSMTASVYGYT
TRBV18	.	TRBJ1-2	ASWGTGKYGYT
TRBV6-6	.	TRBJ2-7	ASSYYYEQY
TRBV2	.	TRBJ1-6	ASSGDRSTYSPLH
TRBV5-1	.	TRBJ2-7	ASSLESGLGEQY
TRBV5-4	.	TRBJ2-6	ASSFSTGGNVLT
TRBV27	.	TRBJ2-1	ASSSYLGGEQF
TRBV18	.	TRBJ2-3	ASPPASQGGTDTQY
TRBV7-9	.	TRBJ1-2	ASSGARGVNYGYT
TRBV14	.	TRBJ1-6	ASSQEAGYSPLH
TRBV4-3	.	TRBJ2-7	ASSPDREPYEQY
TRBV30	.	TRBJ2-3	AWTGTDTQY
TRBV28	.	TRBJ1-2	ASSATSNYGYT
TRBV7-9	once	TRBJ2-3	ASSLRGTQY
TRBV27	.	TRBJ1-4	ASSWGGESEKLF
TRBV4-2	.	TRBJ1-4	ASSQDREKLF
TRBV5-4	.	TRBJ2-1	ASSLAWGAGAYNEQF
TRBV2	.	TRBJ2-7	ASSVRGVLVEQY
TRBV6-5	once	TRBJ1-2	ASSYAGVGGYT
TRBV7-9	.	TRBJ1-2	ASSYQPGGPLPFT
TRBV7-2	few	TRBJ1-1	ASSLAAGVHGEAF
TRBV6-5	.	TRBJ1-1	ASSYSRGTAEAF